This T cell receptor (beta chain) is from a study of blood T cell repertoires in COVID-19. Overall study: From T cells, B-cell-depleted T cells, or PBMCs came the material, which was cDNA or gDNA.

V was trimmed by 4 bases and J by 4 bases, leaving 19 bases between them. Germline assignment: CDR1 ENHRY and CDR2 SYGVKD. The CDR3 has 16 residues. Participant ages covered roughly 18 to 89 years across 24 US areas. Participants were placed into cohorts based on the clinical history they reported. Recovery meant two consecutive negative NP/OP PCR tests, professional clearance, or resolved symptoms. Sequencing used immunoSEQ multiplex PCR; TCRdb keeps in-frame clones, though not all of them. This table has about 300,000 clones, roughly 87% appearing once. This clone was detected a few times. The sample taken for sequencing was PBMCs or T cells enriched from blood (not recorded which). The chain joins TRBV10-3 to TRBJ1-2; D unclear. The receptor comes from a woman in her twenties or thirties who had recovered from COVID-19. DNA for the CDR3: TGTGCCATCAGTGCTGGTTCGACGGGTAGTACCTATGGCTACACCTTC. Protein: CAISAGSTGSTYGYTF.